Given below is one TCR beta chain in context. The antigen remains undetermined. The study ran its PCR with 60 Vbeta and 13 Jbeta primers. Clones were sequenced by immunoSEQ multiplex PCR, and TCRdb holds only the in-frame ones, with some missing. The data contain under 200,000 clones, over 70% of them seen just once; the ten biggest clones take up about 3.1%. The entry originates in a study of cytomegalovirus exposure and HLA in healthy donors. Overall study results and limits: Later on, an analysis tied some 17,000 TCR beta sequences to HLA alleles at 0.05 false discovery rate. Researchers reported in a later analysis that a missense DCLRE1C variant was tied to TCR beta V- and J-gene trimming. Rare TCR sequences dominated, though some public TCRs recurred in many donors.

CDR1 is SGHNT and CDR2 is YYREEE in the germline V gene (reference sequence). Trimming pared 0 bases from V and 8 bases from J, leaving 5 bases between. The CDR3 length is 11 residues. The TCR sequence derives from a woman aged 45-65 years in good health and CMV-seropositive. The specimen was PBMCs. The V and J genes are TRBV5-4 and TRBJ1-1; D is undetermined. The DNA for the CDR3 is TGTGCCAGCAGCTTGGACGGGGAAGCTTTCTTT. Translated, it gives CASSLDGEAFF.